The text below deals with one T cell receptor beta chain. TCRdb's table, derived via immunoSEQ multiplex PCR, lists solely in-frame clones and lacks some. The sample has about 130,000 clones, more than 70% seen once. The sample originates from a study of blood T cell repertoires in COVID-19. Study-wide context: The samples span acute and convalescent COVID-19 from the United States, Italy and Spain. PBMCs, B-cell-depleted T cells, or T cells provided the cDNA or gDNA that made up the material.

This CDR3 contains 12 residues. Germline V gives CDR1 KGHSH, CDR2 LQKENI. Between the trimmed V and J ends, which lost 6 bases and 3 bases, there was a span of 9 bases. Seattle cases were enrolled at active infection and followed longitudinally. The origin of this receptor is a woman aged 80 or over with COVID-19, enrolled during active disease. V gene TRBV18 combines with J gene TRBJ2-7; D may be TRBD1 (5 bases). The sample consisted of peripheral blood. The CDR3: CASSDQGYEQYF. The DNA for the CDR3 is TGTGCCAGCTCCGACCAGGGCTACGAGCAGTACTTC. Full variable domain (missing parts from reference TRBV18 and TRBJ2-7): NAGVMQNPRHLVRRRGQEARLRCSPMKGHSHVYWYRQLPEEGLKFMVYLQKENIIDESGMPKERFSAEFPKEGPSILRIQQVVRGDSAAYFCASSDQGYEQYFGPGTRLTVT.